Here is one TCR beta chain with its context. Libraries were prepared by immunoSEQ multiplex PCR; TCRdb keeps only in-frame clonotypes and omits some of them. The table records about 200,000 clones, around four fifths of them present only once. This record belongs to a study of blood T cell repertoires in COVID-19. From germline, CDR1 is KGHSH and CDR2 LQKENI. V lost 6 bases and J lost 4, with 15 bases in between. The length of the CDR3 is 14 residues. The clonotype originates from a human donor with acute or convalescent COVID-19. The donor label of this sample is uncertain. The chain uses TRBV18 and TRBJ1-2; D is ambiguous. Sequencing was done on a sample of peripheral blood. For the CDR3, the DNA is TGTGCCAGCTCCTTCACCAGTATATCCTATGGCTACACCTTC. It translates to CASSFTSISYGYTF.